The text below deals with one T cell receptor (beta chain). The antigen remains unidentified. PCR employed 60 Vbeta and 13 Jbeta primers. Original data processing: Counted up in a later analysis, unique TCR beta chains came to some 80 million, with about 9.9 million shared. Clones were sequenced by immunoSEQ multiplex PCR, and TCRdb holds only the in-frame ones, with some missing. D and trimming were read from the DNA, whereas the V and J calls and clone size are those reported in that table. This sample has over 100,000 clones, with around 75% found just once. CDR3 size: 14 residues. From germline, CDR1 is SGHDT and CDR2 YYEEEE. The V gene lost 2 bases and the J gene lost 3 bases, with 11 bases spanning the gap. This entry is derived from a study of cytomegalovirus exposure and HLA in healthy donors. Study observations and caveats: The authors excluded some V segments, including TRBV6-2 and TRBV6-3, as indistinguishable. A few CMV-associated chains were confirmed in vitro to be specific for CMV antigens. The study found most TCR sequences rare, yet found some public TCRs in many donors.

The clonotype comes from a woman aged 25 to 45 in good health and CMV-seronegative. Sequencing was done on a sample of PBMCs. This chain connects TRBV5-6 to TRBJ1-1, with D possibly matching TRBD1 (5 bases). The CDR3 sequence: CASSLGVWDTEAFF. CDR3 nucleotides: TGTGCCAGCAGCTTAGGGGTTTGGGACACTGAAGCTTTCTTT.